Each of the 28 T cell receptor beta chains below was sequenced from the same sample in a study of blood T cell repertoires in COVID-19. Sequencing was performed with immunoSEQ multiplex PCR; in TCRdb, only in-frame clones are kept and a portion is missing. The profile shows around 65,000 clones, roughly 81% of them singletons. Specimen: peripheral blood. The source is an elderly man with acute or convalescent COVID-19.

Turning to this clone: The identical CDR3 is also encoded by other nucleotide sequences in the sample. V is TRBV5-4 and J is TRBJ2-5, with a possible D match to TRBD2 (5 bases). The CDR3 spans 13 residues. CDR1 is SGHNT, CDR2 YYREEE, per germline (reference sequence). Trimming pared 2 bases from V and 2 bases from J, leaving 7 bases between. This CDR3 is CASSFGLQETQYF. The CDR3 coding sequence is TGTGCCAGCAGCTTCGGACTTCAAGAGACCCAGTACTTC.

The chain uses TRBV5-1 and TRBJ2-1, with 8 bases aligning to TRBD2. V shed 2 bases and J 5 bases; nucleotides not matched to a gene: 3. This CDR3 is 14 amino acids long. Germline V CDR1 and CDR2: SGHRS, YFSETQ. The CDR3 spells CASSLLAGNNEQFF. Written as DNA, the CDR3 is TGCGCCAGCAGCTTATTAGCGGGGAACAATGAGCAGTTCTTC.

A single count supports this clone. The chain links TRBV2 to TRBJ1-5; the D gene is possibly TRBD1 (5 bases). CDR1 and CDR2 (germline): SNHLY, FYNNEI. The CDR3 has 16 residues. V was trimmed by 9 bases and J by 0 bases, leaving 18 bases between them. CDR3 sequence reads: CARTYGGTPSNQPQHF. CDR3 in DNA: TGTGCCAGAACCTACGGCGGGACGCCTAGCAATCAGCCCCAGCATTTT.

This chain connects TRBV11-2 to TRBJ2-2, with D perhaps TRBD1 (5 bases). The V gene lost 4 bases and the J gene lost 1 base, with 10 bases spanning the gap. Germline CDR1 SGHAT, CDR2 FQNNGV. There are 15 residues in the CDR3. The CDR3 is CASSSVRGNTGELFF. DNA for the CDR3: TGTGCCAGCAGCTCCGTTAGGGGGAACACCGGGGAGCTGTTTTTT.

The V and J genes are TRBV10-3 and TRBJ1-4; TRBD1 might be the D (5 bases). Per the germline V gene, CDR1 is ENHRY and CDR2 is SYGVKD. The V and J ends lost 5 bases and 8 bases respectively, with 18 bases between them. CDR3 length: 15 amino acids. CDR3 bases: TGTGCCATCAGTCGAGAATCTGGACAACCGGAAAAACTGTTTTTT. Its protein is CAISRESGQPEKLFF.

The V call is TRBV9, the J call TRBJ1-6; D call uncertain. Trimming removed 0 bases at V and 10 bases at J, with 11 bases between. The germline CDR1 and CDR2 sequences are SGDLS and YYNGEE. This CDR3 spans 14 amino acids. CDR3 nucleotide sequence: TGTGCCAGCAGCGTAGTTCCCCTCGAGTCACCCCTCCACTTT. It yields the protein CASSVVPLESPLHF.

The CDR3 DNA sequence: TGCGCCAGCAGCCCGGACATCTCCTACGAGCAGTACTTC. This sequence encodes CASSPDISYEQYF. The V and J genes are TRBV5-1 and TRBJ2-7; tentative D call: TRBD1 (5 bases). The CDR3 extends over 13 amino acids. The V end was cut by 4 bases, the J end by 0 bases, with 8 bases between. CDR1 is SGHRS, CDR2 YFSETQ, per germline.

The chain has TRBV9 and TRBJ2-1, with D unclear. The V and J ends lost 0 bases and 2 bases respectively, with 9 bases between them. The CDR3 covers 15 residues. Germline values: CDR1 SGDLS, CDR2 YYNGEE. CDR3 amino acids: CASSVGSITYNEQFF. DNA of the CDR3: TGTGCCAGCAGCGTAGGCAGTATCACCTACAATGAGCAGTTCTTC.

The CDR3: CASSEIHRVTEAFF. CDR3 DNA: TGTGCCAGCAGTGAAATCCACAGGGTCACTGAAGCTTTCTTT. The gene calls are TRBV6-1 and TRBJ1-1; TRBD1 might be the D (6 bases). Trimming removed 2 bases from V and 4 bases from J, with 11 bases in between. From germline, CDR1 is MNHNS and CDR2 SASEGT. The CDR3 length is 14 residues.

V gene TRBV2 combines with J gene TRBJ2-5; 13 positions agree with TRBD2. The CDR3 sequence is 15 residues long. Germline CDR1 is SNHLY and CDR2 is FYNNEI. The junction had 6 bases not matched to a gene; V was cut back by 6 bases and J by 5 bases. CDR3 protein: CASRELAGGMETQYF. CDR3 DNA: TGTGCCAGCAGAGAACTAGCGGGAGGGATGGAGACCCAGTACTTC.

This clone was detected only a few times. CDR3 in DNA: TGTGCCAGCAGCTCTCGACAGGGAATGAGAAACACCATATATTTT. Amino acids: CASSSRQGMRNTIYF. The chain couples TRBV7-2 to TRBJ1-3; 7 bases map to TRBD1. CDR3 length: 15 amino acids. The V gene's germline CDR1 is SGHTA and CDR2 FQGNSA. With 4 bases clipped from V and 5 bases from J, the junction kept 8 bases outside the gene matches.

The chain employs TRBV2 and TRBJ1-1; maybe TRBD1 (6 bases). The germline CDR1 and CDR2 sequences are SNHLY and FYNNEI. Trimming removed 8 bases at V and 7 bases at J, with 14 bases between. This CDR3 is built from 12 residues. The CDR3 nucleotides read TGTGCCAGCCAATGGGCGGACAGTGAAGCTTTCTTT. Translating gives CASQWADSEAFF.

The chain joins TRBV4-3 to TRBJ2-1; 8 bases agree with TRBD2. The CDR3 length is 15 residues. Germline loops: CDR1 LGHNA, CDR2 YSLEER. Trimming removed 0 bases from V and 9 bases from J; junction bases left unmatched: 7. The DNA for the CDR3 is TGCGCCAGCAGCCAAGATTTACTAGCGGTTTCTGAGCAGTTCTTC. This gives the protein CASSQDLLAVSEQFF.

Details on this clone: One end of the junction varies from germline; a read error may be responsible. J is TRBJ2-7 and V is TRBV5-3; 8 bases are a match to TRBD1. Being an ORF, TRBV5-3 has a function that is uncertain. The CDR3 spans 11 residues. CDR3 coding DNA: TGTGCCAGAAGCGCCCGGGACAGGCCTAACTTC. It is translated as CARSARDRPNF.

The chain carries TRBV9 and TRBJ2-1, with 10 bases that match TRBD2. Looked up from germline, CDR1 is SGDLS and CDR2 is YYNGEE. V lost 4 bases to trimming and J lost 5 bases; unmatched junction nucleotides: 12. The CDR3 length is 17 residues. CDR3 region: CASSSPRRLAGNNEQFF. The CDR3, as DNA: TGTGCCAGCAGCTCCCCCCGCCGACTAGCGGGCAACAATGAGCAGTTCTTC.

This sequence joins TRBV7-8 and TRBJ1-2; D call uncertain. V was clipped by 5 bases and J by 0 bases, with 16 bases between them. The CDR3 totals 16 residues. Germline assignment: CDR1 SGHVS and CDR2 FQNEAQ. The DNA of the CDR3 is TGTGCCAGCAGCACCTATGGCGGGGTTACTAACTATGGCTACACCTTC. Translating it yields CASSTYGGVTNYGYTF. The full variable domain, its missing parts supplied by reference TRBV7-8 and TRBJ1-2, is GAGVSQSPRYKVAKRGQDVALRCDPISGHVSLFWYQQALGQGPEFLTYFQNEAQLDKSGLPSDRFFAERPEGSVSTLKIQRTQQEDSAVYLCASSTYGGVTNYGYTFGSGTRLTVV.

This chain uses TRBV21-1 with TRBJ1-3; the DNA was not used to check the table's D call, TRBD1. TRBV21-1 is labeled a pseudogene. This CDR3 spans 19 amino acids. The CDR3: CASSKNPFFGTDSGNTIYF. Here the CDR3 DNA reads TGTGCCAGCAGCAAAAACCCATTCTTCGGGACAGACTCTGGAAACACCATATATTTT.

This chain uses TRBV6-5 with TRBJ2-1, with a weak D call TRBD1 (6 bases). The CDR3 runs to 16 residues. Germline V gene sequence: CDR1 MNHEY, CDR2 SVGAGI. The V and J ends lost 3 bases and 9 bases respectively, with 21 bases between them. Written as DNA, the CDR3 is TGTGCCAGCAGTTATTTCCGGACAGCGACCAGAGGTGAGCAGTTCTTC. Translation: CASSYFRTATRGEQFF.

The chain uses TRBV5-1 and TRBJ2-7, with 9 positions matching TRBD2. The CDR3 runs to 18 residues. The V segment lost 3 bases and the J segment 2 bases; nucleotides outside the gene matches: 15. CDR1 is SGHRS and CDR2 is YFSETQ in the germline V gene. The CDR3: CASSWTPLAGRRTYEQYF. CDR3 nucleotide sequence: TGCGCCAGCAGCTGGACCCCCCTAGCGGGGCGGAGAACCTACGAGCAGTACTTC.

Comments on this clone: One end of the junction is discordant with germline, which a read error may explain. This chain connects TRBV7-9 to TRBJ2-7; D call uncertain. The CDR3 runs to 12 residues. Germline CDR1 reads SEHNR; CDR2 reads FQNEAQ (reference sequence). The chain's CDR3 is CASSLVTYGQYF. The CDR3 region has the DNA TGTGCCAGCAGCTTAGTCACCTACGGGCAGTACTTC.

The V gene is TRBV27, the J gene TRBJ2-3; tentative D call: TRBD2 (5 bases). This CDR3 is 14 amino acids long. V was trimmed by 4 bases and J by 4 bases, leaving 12 bases between them. From germline, CDR1 is MNHEY and CDR2 SMNVEV (reference sequence). CDR3 loop: CASSSPRGPDTQYF. The CDR3 DNA is TGTGCCAGCAGTTCGCCCAGAGGGCCAGATACGCAGTATTTT.

V gene TRBV7-2 combines with J gene TRBJ2-7; 8 bases are a match to TRBD1. The CDR3 covers 14 residues. Germline assignment: CDR1 SGHTA and CDR2 FQGNSA. The V segment lost 6 bases and the J segment 2 bases; nucleotides outside the gene matches: 6. The CDR3 reads CASSYDRGTYEQYF. For the CDR3, the DNA is TGTGCCAGCAGTTACGACAGGGGCACCTACGAGCAGTACTTC.

The chain joins TRBV7-6 to TRBJ2-1; 10 nucleotides match TRBD2. This CDR3 region has 16 residues. Germline assignment: CDR1 SGHVS and CDR2 FNYEAQ. J lost 1 base, V lost 2 bases, and 2 bases had no gene match. CDR3 DNA: TGTGCCAGCAGCTTACTAGCGGGAGTGTCCTACAATGAGCAGTTCTTC. As protein: CASSLLAGVSYNEQFF.

The chain carries TRBV5-4 and TRBJ2-5; D may be TRBD1 (6 bases). In germline, CDR1 is SGHNT, CDR2 YYREEE (reference sequence). The CDR3 runs 14 residues. Between the trimmed V and J ends, which lost 0 bases and 1 base, there was a span of 7 bases. CDR3: CASSLAGAQETQYF. As DNA, the CDR3 is TGTGCCAGCAGCTTGGCAGGGGCCCAAGAGACCCAGTACTTC. The full variable domain, in which reference TRBV5-4 and TRBJ2-5 provide the parts outside the CDR3, is ETGVTQSPTHLIKTRGQQVTLRCSSQSGHNTVSWYQQALGQGPQFIFQYYREEENGRGNFPPRFSGLQFPNYSSELNVNALELDDSALYLCASSLAGAQETQYFGPGTRLLVL.

The CDR3, as DNA: TGTGCCTGGATTAGGGGGACGGACACCATATATTTT. Its protein is CAWIRGTDTIYF. This chain uses TRBV30 with TRBJ1-3; possibly TRBD1 for D (6 bases). Trimming stripped 4 bases from V and 8 bases from J, with 12 bases between. Germline CDR1 GTSNPN, CDR2 SVGIG (reference sequence). The CDR3 runs 12 residues.

The chain links TRBV7-2 to TRBJ1-4; 10 bases are shared with TRBD1. CDR3 length equals 15 residues. V lost 3 bases, J lost 5 bases, and 3 bases stayed unmatched. Germline lookup yields CDR1 SGHTA and CDR2 FQGNSA. The chain's CDR3 is CASSFDRGRNEKLFF. For the CDR3, the DNA is TGTGCCAGCAGCTTCGACAGGGGGCGGAATGAAAAACTGTTTTTT.

This clone was detected only a few times. This sequence joins TRBV27 and TRBJ2-1, with D tentatively TRBD1 (5 bases). The V gene lost 6 bases and the J gene lost 8 bases, with 11 bases spanning the gap. The CDR3 consists of 12 residues. The germline CDR1 and CDR2 sequences are MNHEY and SMNVEV (reference sequence). The CDR3 here is CASRHQGHEQFF. The CDR3 DNA reads TGTGCCAGCAGACACCAGGGCCATGAGCAGTTCTTC.

J is TRBJ1-2 and V is TRBV7-2; D call uncertain. V lost 5 bases and J 2 bases, leaving 12 bases between the germline ends. Germline lookup yields CDR1 SGHTA and CDR2 FQGNSA. The CDR3 has 14 residues. The chain's CDR3 is CASSEGPGNYGYTF. The CDR3 coding sequence is TGTGCCAGCAGCGAAGGTCCGGGAAACTATGGCTACACCTTC.